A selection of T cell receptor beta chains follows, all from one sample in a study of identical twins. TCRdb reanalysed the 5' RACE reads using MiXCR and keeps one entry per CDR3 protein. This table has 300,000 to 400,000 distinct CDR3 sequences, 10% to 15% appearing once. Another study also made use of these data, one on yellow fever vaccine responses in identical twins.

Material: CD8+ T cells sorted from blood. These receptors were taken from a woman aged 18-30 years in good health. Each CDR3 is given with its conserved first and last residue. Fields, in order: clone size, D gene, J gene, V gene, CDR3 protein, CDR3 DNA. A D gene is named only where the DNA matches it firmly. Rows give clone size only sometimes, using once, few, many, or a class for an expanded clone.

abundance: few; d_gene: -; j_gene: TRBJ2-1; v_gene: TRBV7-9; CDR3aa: CASRSGTRPYNEQFF; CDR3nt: TGTGCCAGCAGATCCGGGACCCGACCCTACAATGAGCAGTTCTTC
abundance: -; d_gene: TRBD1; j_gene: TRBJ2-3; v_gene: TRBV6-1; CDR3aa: CASSIRGQGRVPSADTQYF; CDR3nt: TGTGCCAGCAGTATCAGAGGACAGGGCCGAGTTCCCTCCGCAGATACGCAGTATTTT
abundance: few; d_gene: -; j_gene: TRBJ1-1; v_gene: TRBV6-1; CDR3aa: CASSAYQNTEAFF; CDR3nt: TGTGCCAGCAGTGCCTATCAGAACACTGAAGCTTTCTTT
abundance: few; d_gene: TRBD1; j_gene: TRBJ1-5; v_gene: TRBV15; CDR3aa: CATSRYGTGDAQPQHF; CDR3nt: TGTGCCACCAGCAGATACGGGACAGGTGACGCTCAGCCCCAGCATTTT
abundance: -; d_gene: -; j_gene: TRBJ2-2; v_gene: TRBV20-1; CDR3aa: CSARDLGSGATGELFF; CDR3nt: TGCAGTGCTAGAGATTTGGGCAGCGGCGCGACCGGGGAGCTGTTTTTT
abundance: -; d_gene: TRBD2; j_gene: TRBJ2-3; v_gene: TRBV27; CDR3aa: CASSPRTSGVDTQYF; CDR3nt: TGTGCCAGCAGTCCGAGGACTAGCGGGGTAGATACGCAGTATTTT
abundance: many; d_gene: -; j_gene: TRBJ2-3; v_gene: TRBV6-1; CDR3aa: CASAPGFYSDTQYF; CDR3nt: TGTGCCAGCGCACCGGGCTTTTATTCAGATACGCAGTATTTT
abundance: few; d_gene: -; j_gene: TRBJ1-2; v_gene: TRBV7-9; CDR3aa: CASSLVGSERYGYTF; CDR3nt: TGTGCCAGCAGCTTAGTTGGCAGCGAACGCTATGGCTACACCTTC
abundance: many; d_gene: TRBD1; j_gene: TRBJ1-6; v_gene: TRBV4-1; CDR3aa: CASSQESLDRGSPLHF; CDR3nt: TGCGCCAGCAGCCAAGAATCTCTGGACAGGGGATCACCCCTCCACTTT
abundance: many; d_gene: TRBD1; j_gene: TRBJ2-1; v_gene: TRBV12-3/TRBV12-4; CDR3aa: CASTPGQGAYDEQFF; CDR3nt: TGTGCCAGCACTCCCGGACAGGGGGCTTATGATGAGCAGTTCTTC
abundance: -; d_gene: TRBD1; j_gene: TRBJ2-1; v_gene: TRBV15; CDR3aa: CATSRVRQGVYNEQFF; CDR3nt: TGTGCCACCAGCAGAGTGCGACAGGGGGTCTACAATGAGCAGTTCTTC
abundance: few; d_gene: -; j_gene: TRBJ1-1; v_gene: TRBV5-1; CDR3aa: CASSISSTGNTEAFF; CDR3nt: TGCGCCAGCAGCATCTCCTCGACAGGGAACACTGAAGCTTTCTTT
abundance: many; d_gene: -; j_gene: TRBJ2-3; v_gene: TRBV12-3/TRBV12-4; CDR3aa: CASSFEYRRVDTQYF; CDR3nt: TGTGCCAGCAGTTTTGAGTATCGGCGGGTAGATACGCAGTATTTT
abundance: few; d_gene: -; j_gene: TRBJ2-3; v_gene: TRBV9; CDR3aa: CASSAPPGDTQYF; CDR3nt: TGTGCCAGCAGCGCGCCCCCGGGGGATACGCAGTATTTT
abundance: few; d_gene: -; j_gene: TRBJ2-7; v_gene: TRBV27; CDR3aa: CASSTWGSYEQYF; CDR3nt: TGTGCCAGCAGTACTTGGGGCTCCTACGAGCAGTACTTC
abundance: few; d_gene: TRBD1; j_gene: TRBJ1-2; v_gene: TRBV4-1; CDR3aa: CASSQLTGVRYTF; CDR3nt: TGCGCCAGCAGCCAACTCACAGGGGTTCGCTACACCTTC
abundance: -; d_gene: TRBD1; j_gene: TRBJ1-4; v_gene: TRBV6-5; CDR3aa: CASSWGQGVEKLFF; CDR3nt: TGTGCCAGCAGTTGGGGACAGGGGGTCGAAAAACTGTTTTTT
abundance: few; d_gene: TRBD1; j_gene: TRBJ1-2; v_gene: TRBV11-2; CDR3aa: CASSPAGQERYGYTF; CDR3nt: TGTGCCAGCAGCCCAGCGGGACAGGAGAGGTATGGCTACACCTTC
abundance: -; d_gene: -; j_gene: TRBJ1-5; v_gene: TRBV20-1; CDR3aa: CSARDGASWAQPQHF; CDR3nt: TGCAGTGCTAGAGATGGAGCTTCTTGGGCTCAGCCCCAGCATTTT
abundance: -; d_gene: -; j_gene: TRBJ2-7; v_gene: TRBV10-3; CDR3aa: CAVGRKLEQYF; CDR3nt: TGTGCCGTGGGACGTAAACTCGAGCAGTACTTC
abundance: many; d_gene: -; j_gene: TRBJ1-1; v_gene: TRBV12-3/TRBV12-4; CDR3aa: CASQEVANTEAFF; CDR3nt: TGTGCCAGCCAGGAGGTGGCGAACACTGAAGCTTTCTTT
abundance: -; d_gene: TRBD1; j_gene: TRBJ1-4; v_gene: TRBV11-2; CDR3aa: CASSLAGTGRKLFF; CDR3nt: TGTGCCAGCAGCTTGGCCGGGACAGGGAGAAAACTGTTTTTT
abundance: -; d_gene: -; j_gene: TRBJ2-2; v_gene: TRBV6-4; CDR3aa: CASSPRADTGELFF; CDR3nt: TGTGCCAGCAGCCCACGAGCGGACACCGGGGAGCTGTTTTTT
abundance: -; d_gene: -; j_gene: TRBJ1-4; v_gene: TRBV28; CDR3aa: CASRPDSGAINEKLFF; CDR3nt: TGTGCCAGCAGACCCGACTCAGGGGCAATTAATGAAAAACTGTTTTTT
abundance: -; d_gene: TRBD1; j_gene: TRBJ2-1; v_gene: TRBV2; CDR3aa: CASGQGTAYNEQFF; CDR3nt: TGTGCCAGCGGGCAGGGGACAGCCTACAATGAGCAGTTCTTC
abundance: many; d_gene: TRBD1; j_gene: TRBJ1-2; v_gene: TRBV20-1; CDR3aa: CSAEGQGDYGYTF; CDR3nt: TGCAGTGCTGAGGGACAGGGAGACTATGGCTACACCTTC
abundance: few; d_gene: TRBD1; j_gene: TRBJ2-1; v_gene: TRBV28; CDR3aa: CASSRRTGHSYNEQFF; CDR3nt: TGTGCCAGCAGCCGAAGGACAGGGCACTCCTACAATGAGCAGTTCTTC
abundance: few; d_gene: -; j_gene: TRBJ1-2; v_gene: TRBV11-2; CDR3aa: CASSDTGNGYTF; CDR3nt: TGTGCCAGCAGCGATACAGGGAATGGCTACACCTTC
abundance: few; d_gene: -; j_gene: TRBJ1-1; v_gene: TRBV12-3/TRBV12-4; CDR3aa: CASSPAGGQAFF; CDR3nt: TGTGCCAGCAGCCCAGCGGGGGGGCAAGCTTTCTTT
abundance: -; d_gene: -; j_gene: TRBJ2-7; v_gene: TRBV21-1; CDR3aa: CASSKSATEDRSSYEQYF; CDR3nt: TGTGCCAGCAGCAAATCCGCTACCGAGGACAGAAGCTCCTACGAGCAGTACTTC
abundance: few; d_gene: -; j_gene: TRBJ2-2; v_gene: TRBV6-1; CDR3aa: CASSPFDNTGELFF; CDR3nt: TGTGCCAGCAGTCCGTTCGACAACACCGGGGAGCTGTTTTTT
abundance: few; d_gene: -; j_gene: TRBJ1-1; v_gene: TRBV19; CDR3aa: CASSPEFEVNTEAFF; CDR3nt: TGTGCCAGTAGTCCCGAATTCGAAGTGAACACTGAAGCTTTCTTT
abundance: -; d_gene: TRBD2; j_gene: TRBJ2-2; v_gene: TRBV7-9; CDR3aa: CASSFSGDNTGELFF; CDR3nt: TGTGCCAGCAGCTTTAGCGGGGACAACACCGGGGAGCTGTTTTTT
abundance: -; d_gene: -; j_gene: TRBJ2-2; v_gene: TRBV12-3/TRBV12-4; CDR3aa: CASSPKPGPASGELFF; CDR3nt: TGTGCCAGCAGCCCTAAACCGGGACCAGCTTCCGGGGAGCTGTTTTTT
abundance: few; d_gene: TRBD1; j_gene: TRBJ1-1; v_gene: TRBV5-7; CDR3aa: CASSVLQGAGTEAFF; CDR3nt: TGTGCCAGCAGCGTTTTACAGGGGGCCGGTACTGAAGCTTTCTTT
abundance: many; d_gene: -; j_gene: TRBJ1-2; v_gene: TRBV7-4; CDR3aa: CASSFQGLPSYGYTF; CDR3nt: TGTGCCAGCAGCTTTCAGGGCTTACCAAGCTATGGCTACACCTTC
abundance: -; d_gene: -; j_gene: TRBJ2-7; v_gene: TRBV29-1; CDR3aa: CSVARAGSLDEQYF; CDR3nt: TGCAGCGTTGCAAGGGCTGGGAGTCTCGACGAGCAGTACTTC
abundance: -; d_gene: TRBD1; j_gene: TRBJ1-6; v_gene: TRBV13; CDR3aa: CASSLGQHNSPLHF; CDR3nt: TGTGCCAGCAGTCTGGGACAGCATAATTCACCCCTCCACTTT
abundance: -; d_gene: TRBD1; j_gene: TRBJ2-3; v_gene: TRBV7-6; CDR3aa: CASTAGGLGDTQYF; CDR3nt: TGTGCCAGCACGGCAGGGGGCTTGGGAGATACGCAGTATTTT
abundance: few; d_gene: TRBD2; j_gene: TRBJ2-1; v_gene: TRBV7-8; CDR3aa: CASSGTRPSGNEQFF; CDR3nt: TGTGCCAGCAGCGGGACTAGACCCAGTGGGAATGAGCAGTTCTTC
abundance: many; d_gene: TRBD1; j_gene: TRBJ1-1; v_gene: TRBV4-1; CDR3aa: CASSQDTGGWNTEAFF; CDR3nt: TGCGCCAGCAGCCAAGATACAGGGGGCTGGAACACTGAAGCTTTCTTT
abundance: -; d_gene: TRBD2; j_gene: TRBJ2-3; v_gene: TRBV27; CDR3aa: CASSLGTSVLVDTQYF; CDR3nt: TGTGCCAGCAGTTTAGGGACTAGCGTTCTAGTCGATACGCAGTATTTT
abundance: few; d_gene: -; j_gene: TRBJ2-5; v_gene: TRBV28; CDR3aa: CASSLTLRLPGIGDKETQYF; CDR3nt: TGTGCCAGCAGTTTAACACTCAGACTACCAGGGATCGGGGACAAGGAGACCCAGTACTTC
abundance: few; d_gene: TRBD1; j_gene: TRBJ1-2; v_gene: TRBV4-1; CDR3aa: CASSPGTANNYGYTF; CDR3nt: TGCGCCAGCAGCCCTGGGACAGCTAATAACTATGGCTACACCTTC